This is a list of T cell receptor beta chains from one sample in a study of response to subunit inactivated influenza vaccine. A single record per CDR3 protein comes from TCRdb applying MiXCR to the RT-PCR reads. The data hold hundreds of thousands of distinct CDR3 sequences, with 12% observed a single time. The sample consisted of PBMCs from blood, taken on the day of vaccination. The receptor source for this set is a man aged 50-60 years who received an inactivated influenza vaccine. Both conserved end residues are part of each CDR3. A D gene is named only where the DNA matches it firmly. Rows give clone size only sometimes, using once, few, many, or a class for an expanded clone.

clone size	D gene	V gene	J gene	CDR3 DNA	CDR3 protein
NA	TRBD1	TRBV14	TRBJ2-2	TGTGCCAGCAGCCAAGGGGACAGATCGAACACCGGGGAGCTGTTTTTT	CASSQGDRSNTGELFF
few	NA	TRBV11-2	TRBJ2-3	TGTGCCAGCGAGCGGGCGGGCACAGATACGCAGTATTTT	CASERAGTDTQYF
NA	TRBD1	TRBV10-2	TRBJ2-7	TGCGCCAGCAGTGAGTCGCCGGGACAGAGCACCTACGAGCAGTACTTC	CASSESPGQSTYEQYF
NA	TRBD2	TRBV20-1	TRBJ2-5	TGCAGTGCTCTGACTAGCGCGAATGGGGAGACCCAGTACTTC	CSALTSANGETQYF
few	NA	TRBV7-3	TRBJ2-1	TGTGCCAGCAGCCCCCAAGAGGGGGTTGGCTACAATGAGCAGTTCTTC	CASSPQEGVGYNEQFF
few	NA	TRBV5-5	TRBJ2-2	TGTGCCAGCAGCTTGGCTTTGGCTTCAACAACCGGGGAGCTGTTTTTT	CASSLALASTTGELFF
NA	NA	TRBV5-1	TRBJ2-1	TGCGCCAGCAGCTATAACAGGGTAAGCTCCTACAATGAGCAGTTCTTC	CASSYNRVSSYNEQFF
NA	TRBD1	TRBV10-3	TRBJ2-7	TGTGCCATCAGCCGGCAGGGACAGGGAAGTCACTCCGAGCAGTACTTC	CAISRQGQGSHSEQYF
NA	NA	TRBV6-5	TRBJ2-5	TGTGCCAGCAGTTACGGGCTGACGTCCACCCAAGAGACCCAGTACTTC	CASSYGLTSTQETQYF
many	NA	TRBV4-3	TRBJ2-3	TGCGCCAGCAGCCAAGATCTTGGGGCGCGGGTAGCCACAGATACGCAGTATTTT	CASSQDLGARVATDTQYF
few	NA	TRBV5-6	TRBJ2-7	TGTGCCAGCAGCTACGGACTCCCGGGCGAGCAGTACTTC	CASSYGLPGEQYF
few	NA	TRBV6-5	TRBJ2-3	TGTGCCAGCAGTTACGGCGGGGCAGATACGCAGTATTTT	CASSYGGADTQYF
many	NA	TRBV7-9	TRBJ2-5	TGTGCCAGCAGCCAGACCCGGGTTGGAGAGACCCAGTACTTC	CASSQTRVGETQYF
few	NA	TRBV15	TRBJ2-5	TGTGCCACCAGCAACAGTAAACAAGAGACCCAGTACTTC	CATSNSKQETQYF
NA	TRBD1	TRBV24-1	TRBJ2-2	TGTGCCACCAGAGACAGGGATCACGGGGAGCTGTTTTTT	CATRDRDHGELFF
few	NA	TRBV9	TRBJ2-3	TGTGCCAGCAGCACGGGGATTCTTTCCACAGATACGCAGTATTTT	CASSTGILSTDTQYF